This TCR beta chain was retrieved from a study of technical replicates of blood from a few donors. The CDR3 covers 14 residues. Germline V gene data show CDR1 as SEHNR and CDR2 as FQNEAQ (reference sequence). Trimming took off 4 bases at V and 4 bases at J, with 13 bases between the two ends. Measured with immunoSEQ multiplex PCR; TCRdb has only the in-frame clones, and not every one. The data contain around 76,000 clones, more than 90% of them singletons. The receptor was derived from a human donor in good health. The chain combines TRBV7-9 with TRBJ1-2, with a weak D call TRBD1 (5 bases). The source material was T cells isolated from PBMCs. CDR3 in DNA: TGTGCCAGCAGCTCCTTAGACAGACGCTATGGCTACACCTTC. This translates into CASSSLDRRYGYTF.